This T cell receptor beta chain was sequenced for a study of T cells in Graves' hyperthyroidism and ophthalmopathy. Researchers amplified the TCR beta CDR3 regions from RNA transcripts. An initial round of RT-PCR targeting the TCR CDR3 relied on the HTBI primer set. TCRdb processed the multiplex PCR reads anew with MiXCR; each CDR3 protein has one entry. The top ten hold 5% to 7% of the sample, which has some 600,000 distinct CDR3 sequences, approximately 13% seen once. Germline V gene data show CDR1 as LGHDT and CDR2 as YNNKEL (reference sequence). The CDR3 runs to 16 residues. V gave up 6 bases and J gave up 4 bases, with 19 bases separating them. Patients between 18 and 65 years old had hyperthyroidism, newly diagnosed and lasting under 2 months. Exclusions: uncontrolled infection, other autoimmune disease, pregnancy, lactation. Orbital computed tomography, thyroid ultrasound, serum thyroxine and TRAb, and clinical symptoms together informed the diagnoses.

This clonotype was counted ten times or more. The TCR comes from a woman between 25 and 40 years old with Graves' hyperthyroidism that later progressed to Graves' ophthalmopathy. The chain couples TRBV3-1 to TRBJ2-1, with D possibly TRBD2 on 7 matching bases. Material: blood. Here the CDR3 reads CASRMTGGGRYNEQFF. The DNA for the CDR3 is TGTGCCAGCAGAATGACCGGGGGCGGGAGATACAATGAGCAGTTCTTC.